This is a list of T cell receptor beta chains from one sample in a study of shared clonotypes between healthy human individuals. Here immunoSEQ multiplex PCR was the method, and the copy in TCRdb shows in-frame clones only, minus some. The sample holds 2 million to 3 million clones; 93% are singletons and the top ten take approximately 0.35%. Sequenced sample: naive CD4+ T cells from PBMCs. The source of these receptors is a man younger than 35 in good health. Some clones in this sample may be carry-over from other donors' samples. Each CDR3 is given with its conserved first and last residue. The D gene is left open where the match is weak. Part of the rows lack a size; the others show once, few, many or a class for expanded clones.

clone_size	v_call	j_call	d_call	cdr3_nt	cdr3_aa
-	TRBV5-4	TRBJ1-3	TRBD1	TGTGCCAGCAGGGATTCGACAGGGGGAAACACCATATATTTT	CASRDSTGGNTIYF
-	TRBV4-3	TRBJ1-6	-	TGCGCCAGCAGCCCAGTCGGGGGTACCATCGATTCACCCCTCCACTTT	CASSPVGGTIDSPLHF
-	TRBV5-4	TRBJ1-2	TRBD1	TGTGCCAGCACCGGGACAGGGGAAATAAAAACTGGCTACACCTTC	CASTGTGEIKTGYTF
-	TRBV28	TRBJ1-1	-	TGTGCCAGCAGGGTGACAGCCGAGAACACTGAAGCTTTCTTT	CASRVTAENTEAFF
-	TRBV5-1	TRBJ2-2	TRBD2	TGCGCCAGCGGAATGACTAGCGGGAGTGCCGGGGAGCTGTTTTTT	CASGMTSGSAGELFF
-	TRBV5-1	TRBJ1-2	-	TGCGCCAGCAGCTTGGACCCCACAGGTGGCTACACCTTC	CASSLDPTGGYTF
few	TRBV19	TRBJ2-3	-	TGTGCCAGTAGTATGGTTTACCCCTATACGCAGTATTTT	CASSMVYPYTQYF
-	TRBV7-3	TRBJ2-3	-	TGTGCCAGCAGCTCCGGATCCACTAGCACAGATACGCAGTATTTT	CASSSGSTSTDTQYF
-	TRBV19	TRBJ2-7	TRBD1	TGTGCCAGTAGCAGGACCGGGACAGGGAAATCCGAGCAGTACTTC	CASSRTGTGKSEQYF
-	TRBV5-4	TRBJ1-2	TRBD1	TGTGCCAGCAGCCCCGACAGGGGGCGAAGTAGGAAGGGCTACACCTTC	CASSPDRGRSRKGYTF
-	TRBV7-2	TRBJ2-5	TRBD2	TGTGCCAGCAGCCACGGACTAGCGGGAGAGACCCAGTACTTC	CASSHGLAGETQYF
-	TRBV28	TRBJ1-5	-	TGTGCCAGCAGTTCGATGGGGCTAGGGCAGCCCCAGCATTTT	CASSSMGLGQPQHF
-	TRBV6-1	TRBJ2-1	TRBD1	TGTGCCAGCAGTCCGGGACAGGTCTCCTACAATGAGCAGTTCTTC	CASSPGQVSYNEQFF
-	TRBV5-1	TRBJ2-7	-	TGCGCCAGCAGATTTTTGGCGGGACTTAGCTCCTACGAGCAGTACTTC	CASRFLAGLSSYEQYF
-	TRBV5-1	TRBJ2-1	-	TGCGCCAGCAGCCCGATGGGCGGGGTGAGGAATGAGCAGTTCTTC	CASSPMGGVRNEQFF
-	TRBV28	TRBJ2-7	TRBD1	TGTGCCAGCAGACGACCGCCCGGGACAGTTGCCTACGAGCAGTACTTC	CASRRPPGTVAYEQYF
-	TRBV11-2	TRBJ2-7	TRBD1	TGTGCCAGCACGCGGACAGGGGGCATCGAGCAGTACTTC	CASTRTGGIEQYF
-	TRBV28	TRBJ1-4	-	TGTGCCAGCAGTTTTCCCCTAGGGGGACTAGGGGAAAAACTGTTTTTT	CASSFPLGGLGEKLFF
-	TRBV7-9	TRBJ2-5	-	TGTGCCAGCAGCCTACTAGGGGGGGAGACCCAGTACTTC	CASSLLGGETQYF
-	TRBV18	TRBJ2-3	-	TGTGCCAGCTCACCAATGGGGCCAGATACGCAGTATTTT	CASSPMGPDTQYF
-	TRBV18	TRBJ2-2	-	TGTGCCAGCTCCCCAGGGGGGACCGGGGAGCTGTTTTTT	CASSPGGTGELFF
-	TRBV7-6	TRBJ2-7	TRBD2	TGTGCCAGCAGCTTCTCTCGCGGGAGGTCCCACGAGCAGTACTTC	CASSFSRGRSHEQYF
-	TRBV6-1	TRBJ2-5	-	TGTGCCAGCAGTGAAGTCACCGTCGCATCGACCCAGTACTTC	CASSEVTVASTQYF
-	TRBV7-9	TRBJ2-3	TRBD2	TGTGCCAGCAGCCCCCAGGCCCAGCGGGAGTGGGGCACAGATACGCAGTATTTT	CASSPQAQREWGTDTQYF
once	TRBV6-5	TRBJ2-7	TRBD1	TGTGCCAGCAGTCGCGACAGGGAAAGGGGCGAGCAGTACTTC	CASSRDRERGEQYF
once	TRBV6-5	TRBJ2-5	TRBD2	TGTGCCAGCAGCCAGGGACTAGCGCAAGAGACCCAGTACTTC	CASSQGLAQETQYF
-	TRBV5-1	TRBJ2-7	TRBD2	TGCGCCAGCAGCTTCGGACTAGCGCTTTCCTACGAGCAGTACTTC	CASSFGLALSYEQYF
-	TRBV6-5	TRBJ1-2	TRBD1	TGTGCCAGCAGTGCCAAGGGACAGGGTTATGGCTACACCTTC	CASSAKGQGYGYTF
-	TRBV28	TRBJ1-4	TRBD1	TGTGCCAGCAGTCAGGACAGGAGGCAGGGTGAAAAACTGTTTTTT	CASSQDRRQGEKLFF
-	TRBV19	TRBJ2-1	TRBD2	TGTGCCAGTACCCCCCGCGCTAGCGGGAACAATGAGCAGTTCTTC	CASTPRASGNNEQFF
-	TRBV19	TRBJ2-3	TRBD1	TGTGCCAGTACCCCACAGGGGGGCACAGATACGCAGTATTTT	CASTPQGGTDTQYF
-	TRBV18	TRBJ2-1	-	TGTGCCAGTGGCTTCCCCGGGCAGTTCTTC	CASGFPGQFF
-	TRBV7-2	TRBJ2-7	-	TGTGCCAGCAGCTTAATGGTAGACTCCTACGAGCAGTACTTC	CASSLMVDSYEQYF
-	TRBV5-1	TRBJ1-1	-	TGCGCCAGCAGCTTGGTCGGGATACCGAACACTGAAGCTTTCTTT	CASSLVGIPNTEAFF
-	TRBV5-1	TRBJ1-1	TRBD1	TGCGCCAGCAGCTCTGACAGGGCCATGAACACTGAAGCTTTCTTT	CASSSDRAMNTEAFF
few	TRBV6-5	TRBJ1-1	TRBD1	TGTGCCAGCAGTTATAACGGACAGGGCACTGAAGCTTTCTTT	CASSYNGQGTEAFF
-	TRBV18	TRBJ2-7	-	TGTGCCAGCTCAGAGGGACAGGCGGCTAGCGGAGCCTACGAGCAGTACTTC	CASSEGQAASGAYEQYF
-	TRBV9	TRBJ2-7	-	TGTGCCAGCAGCGTAGAACCAGGGTCCCACTACGAGCAGTACTTC	CASSVEPGSHYEQYF
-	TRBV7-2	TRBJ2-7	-	TGTGCCAGCAGCTTAAGGAGGGGCTACGAGCAGTACTTC	CASSLRRGYEQYF
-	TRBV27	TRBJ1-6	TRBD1	TGTGCCAGCAGTTCGGACAGGGTCTACTCCTATAATTCACCCCTCCACTTT	CASSSDRVYSYNSPLHF
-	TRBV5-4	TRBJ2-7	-	TGTGCCAGCAGCGGTGGAGGGGTTAGCTCCTACGAGCAGTACTTC	CASSGGGVSSYEQYF
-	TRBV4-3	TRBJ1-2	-	TGCGCCAGCAGCCAAGATAGGAGGCTGGGTGGCTACACCTTC	CASSQDRRLGGYTF
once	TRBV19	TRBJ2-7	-	TGTGCCAGTAGTATTTTCGGGGTCCCCTCCTACGAGCAGTACTTC	CASSIFGVPSYEQYF
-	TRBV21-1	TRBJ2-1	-	TGTGCCAGCAGCCCCGGGACGGGGGTTTGCAATGAGCAGTTCTTC	CASSPGTGVCNEQFF
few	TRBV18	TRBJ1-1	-	TGTGCCAGCTCACCACTCCAGATAAACACTGAAGCTTTCTTT	CASSPLQINTEAFF
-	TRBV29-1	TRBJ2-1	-	TGCAGCGTTGATATGGATTCGGGTAATGAGCAGTTCTTC	CSVDMDSGNEQFF
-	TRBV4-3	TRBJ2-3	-	TGCGCCAGCAGCCGCGGGGCTCTGTCGACAGATACGCAGTATTTT	CASSRGALSTDTQYF
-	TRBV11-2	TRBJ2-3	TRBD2	TGTGCCAGCAGCTTAGTCCCTAGGACTAGCGGCACAGATACGCAGTATTTT	CASSLVPRTSGTDTQYF
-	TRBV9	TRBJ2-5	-	TGTGCCAGCACCCCGACTAGTGAAGGGTGGTGGGAGACCCAGTACTTC	CASTPTSEGWWETQYF
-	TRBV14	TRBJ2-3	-	TGTGCCAGCAGCCACCGTCGAATCACAGATACGCAGTATTTT	CASSHRRITDTQYF
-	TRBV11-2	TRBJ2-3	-	TGTGCCAGCAGCTTAGAGTGGGCGACAGATACGCAGTATTTT	CASSLEWATDTQYF
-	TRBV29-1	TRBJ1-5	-	TGCAGCGTTGGACAGATCAATCAGCCCCAGCATTTT	CSVGQINQPQHF
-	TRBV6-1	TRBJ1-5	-	TGTGCCAGCAGTGTCTCAGGGGTTTATCAGCCCCAGCATTTT	CASSVSGVYQPQHF
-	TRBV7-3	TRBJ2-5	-	TGTGCCAGCAGCTTAATACGTCAAGAGACCCAGTACTTC	CASSLIRQETQYF
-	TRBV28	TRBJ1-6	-	TGTGCCAGCAGTTTACCCCGGAATTCACCCCTCCACTTT	CASSLPRNSPLHF
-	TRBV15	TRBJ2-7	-	TGTGCCACCAGCGGGCTGGGGCGGGACGAGCAGTACTTC	CATSGLGRDEQYF
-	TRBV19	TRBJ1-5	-	TGTGCCAGTAGTCCCCACAGGCGACAGGAAGCGAATCAGCCCCAGCATTTT	CASSPHRRQEANQPQHF
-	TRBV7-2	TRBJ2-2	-	TGTGCCAGCAGCGAGAGGACAGGGGAGCTGTTTTTT	CASSERTGELFF
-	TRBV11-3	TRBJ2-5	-	TGTGCCAGCAGCTGGGGACTTGGCGAGACCCAGTACTTC	CASSWGLGETQYF
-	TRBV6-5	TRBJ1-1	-	TGTGCCAGCAGTCTACGGGGAACAGGTGAAGCTTTCTTT	CASSLRGTGEAFF